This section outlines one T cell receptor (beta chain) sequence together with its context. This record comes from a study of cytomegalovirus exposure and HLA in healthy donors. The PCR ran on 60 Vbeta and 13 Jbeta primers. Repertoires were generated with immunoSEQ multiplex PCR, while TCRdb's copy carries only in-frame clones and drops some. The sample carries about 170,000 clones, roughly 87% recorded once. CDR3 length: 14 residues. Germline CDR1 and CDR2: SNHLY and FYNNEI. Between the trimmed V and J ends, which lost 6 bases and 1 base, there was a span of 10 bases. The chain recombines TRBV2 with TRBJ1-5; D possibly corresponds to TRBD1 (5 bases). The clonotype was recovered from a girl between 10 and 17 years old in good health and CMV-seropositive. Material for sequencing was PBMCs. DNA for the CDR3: TGTGCCAGCAGCGGGGACTCCAGCAATCAGCCCCAGCATTTT. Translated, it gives CASSGDSSNQPQHF.